This is a list of T cell receptor beta chains from one sample in a study of CD8+ T cells in alopecia areata. Repertoires were generated with immunoSEQ multiplex PCR, while TCRdb's copy carries only in-frame clones and drops some. The sample records fewer than 40,000 clones, around 60% being singletons. The material sequenced was NKG2D-high CD8+ T cells sorted from blood. The origin of the receptors is a human donor with alopecia areata. The CDR3 runs from the conserved cysteine through the conserved F or W. D genes are given only for firm matches. Only part of the rows carry a size: once, few, many, or a class if the clone is expanded.

TRBV7-2	TRBJ2-5	NA	TRBD2	CASSLGHSGKETQYF	TGTGCCAGCAGCTTAGGTCATAGCGGGAAAGAGACCCAGTACTTC
TRBV2	TRBJ2-5	few	NA	CASSDPRDRGGETQYF	TGTGCCAGCAGTGACCCTAGGGACAGAGGAGGGGAGACCCAGTACTTC
TRBV7-2	TRBJ2-7	NA	NA	CASSSTGYEQYF	TGTGCCAGCAGCTCTACAGGGTACGAGCAGTACTTC
TRBV27	TRBJ1-1	NA	TRBD1	CASSPRSPRGATEAFF	TGTGCCAGCAGTCCAAGATCCCCCAGGGGGGCAACTGAAGCTTTCTTT
TRBV5-4	TRBJ2-1	NA	TRBD2	CASSESWTSAVSSYNEQFF	TGTGCCAGCAGCGAAAGCTGGACTAGCGCGGTGAGCTCCTACAATGAGCAGTTCTTC
TRBV2	TRBJ2-1	NA	NA	CASSDTGSDNEQFF	TGTGCCAGCAGTGACACAGGGAGCGACAATGAGCAGTTCTTC
TRBV29-1	TRBJ1-2	NA	TRBD1	CSVSSGGTRNGYTF	TGCAGCGTTAGCTCAGGGGGAACTAGGAATGGCTACACCTTC
TRBV14	TRBJ1-1	few	NA	CASSLSRGTEAFF	TGTGCCAGCAGCCTATCAAGGGGGACTGAAGCTTTCTTT
TRBV7-9	TRBJ2-5	NA	NA	CASRDIQETQYF	TGTGCCAGCCGGGACATACAAGAGACCCAGTACTTC
TRBV7-9	TRBJ2-1	few	NA	CASSPGGNEQFF	TGTGCCAGCAGCCCTGGGGGGAATGAGCAGTTCTTC